This T cell receptor beta chain was sequenced for a study of spatial heterogeneity in lung cancer (dated by TCRdb to between 2019 and 2020). Study-wide context: More beta-chain than alpha-chain transcripts were consistently detected, likely reflecting higher beta-chain transcript abundance. Nonsynonymous mutation counts, determined by whole-exome sequencing of tumor tissue, were related to features of the TCR repertoire. In non-small cell lung cancer, the study quantitatively compared TCR alpha and beta repertoires across several tumor regions, matched nontumor lung, and blood. Both alpha and beta chains were TCR-sequenced in samples taken at surgery, namely 220 tumor regions, approximately 66 matched nontumor lung samples and 55 to 60 PBMC samples. In the raw uncorrected reads, each unique combination of TCR and UMI appeared more than ten times on average. Study-wide findings and limitations: Additional single-cell paired TCR alpha and beta sequencing was considered necessary to confirm, at a functional level, the hypothesis that regional TCRs recognize regional mutations.

At the junction V is shortened by 3 bases and J by 6 bases, with 12 bases in between. Taken from the germline V gene, the CDR1 and CDR2 loops are SGDLS and YYNGEE. The cysteine opens and the phenylalanine closes a CDR3 of 14 amino acids. Kept here is only the CDR3 DNA, which spans 42 bases and is read in frame from base 1. Per the publication, the time point label means: sample taken at primary tumor resection. Samples were obtained from about 69 patients with early-stage, untreated non-small cell lung cancer from the lung TRACERx cohort. Whole RNA extracted from tumor and nontumor lung tissue, or from cryopreserved PBMC samples, was used for TCR sequencing without cell sorting. Only patients for whom sufficient RNA was available from at least two tumor regions were selected for TCR sequencing. Before being selected, tumor and adjacent nontumor lung specimens were reviewed by a lung pathologist. This clonotype is described as large (0.1 to 1%). The antigen this receptor binds is unknown. The record has no base qualities; no much larger clone is one base away. This beta chain came through as a stray read in a library set up for alpha chains, and its size says little.

The method behind the library was 5' RACE. TCRdb records NextSeq 500 as the sequencer. To allow correction of PCR and sequencing errors, the TCR library protocol tagged every TCR cDNA molecule with a unique molecular identifier. The paper's data handling went like this. TCR identification, UMI-based error correction and CDR3 extraction were performed with Decombinator tools. Expanded TCRs were defined as those above a frequency of 2 per 1,000, corresponding to the top 1% of the tumor frequency distribution. Rényi diversity was computed with the R vegan package after subsampling each repertoire 100 times to 5,000 TCRs. CDR3 similarity networks were constructed using string-kernel similarity of amino acid triplets, with links drawn between CDR3s whose pairwise similarity was above 0.82. Starting from the raw public reads, TCRdb applied fastp trimming at Q25, assembled clones with MiXCR and retained in-frame beta chains. Merged by CDR3 protein, the rows form single entries marked with the most common genes and DNA. For this entry, the V and J calls and clone size follow TCRdb and not the study's own pipeline. This sample holds under 750 distinct CDR3 sequences; roughly 23% were observed only once. Together, the top ten hold around 16% of the sample.

The material sequenced was normal lung tissue next to the tumor, taken at surgery. The rearranged segments are TRBV9 and TRBJ2-2, with no confidently assigned D gene. The source is a male donor with early-stage non-small cell lung cancer. The CDR3 amino acid sequence is: CASSGPLKAGELFF. The DNA sequence reads TGTGCCAGCAGCGGGCCGCTTAAGGCCGGGGAGCTGTTTTTT.